Each of the 20 T cell receptor beta chains below was sequenced from the same sample in a study of T cells after yellow fever vaccination. TCRdb used MiXCR to reprocess the 5' RACE reads, holding one entry per CDR3 protein. Among over 200,000 distinct CDR3 sequences listed, around 6.7% were seen once. The sequencing used CD4+ T cells sorted from PBMCs, collected on the day of the yellow fever booster vaccination. These receptors were collected from a man aged 25 to 40 who received the YFV17D yellow fever vaccine.

A few counts support this clonotype. The chain couples TRBV11-3 to TRBJ2-7; 7 bases align to TRBD1. Trimming took 5 bases from V and 3 from J; bases not matched to a gene: 13. The CDR3 is made up of 16 amino acids. Per the germline V gene, CDR1 is SGHNT and CDR2 is YENEEA. CDR3 bases: TGTGCCAGCAGCCCGGGACAGACCGCGGGCCTCTACGAGCAGTACTTC. It is translated as CASSPGQTAGLYEQYF.

Ten or more counts support this clonotype. V usage is TRBV28 and J usage is TRBJ1-4, with 7 bases identical to TRBD1. The junction had 7 bases not matched to a gene; V was cut back by 5 bases and J by 4 bases. Germline lookup yields CDR1 MDHEN and CDR2 SYDVKM. This CDR3 is built from 15 residues. The chain's CDR3 is CASSVGGTVNEKLFF. The CDR3 DNA is TGTGCCAGCAGTGTTGGAGGGACAGTTAATGAAAAACTGTTTTTT.

This clonotype was picked up a small number of times. This chain uses TRBV13 with TRBJ2-7; D is ambiguous. Trimming removed 0 bases at V and 2 bases at J, with 8 bases between. Germline-derived CDR1 and CDR2 are PRHDT and FYEKMQ (reference sequence). The CDR3 is 14 amino acids. The CDR3 DNA follows: TGTGCCAGCAGCTTAGGTCAGGCTGCCTACGAGCAGTACTTC. Translation: CASSLGQAAYEQYF. Full variable domain (outside the CDR3, taken from reference TRBV13 and TRBJ2-7): AAGVIQSPRHLIKEKRETATLKCYPIPRHDTVYWYQQGPGQDPQFLISFYEKMQSDKGSIPDRFSAQQFSDYHSELNMSSLELGDSALYFCASSLGQAAYEQYFGPGTRLTVT.

This clonotype was seen at least ten times. The CDR3 spells CASSFQGSYEQYF. The CDR3 coding sequence is TGTGCCAGCAGTTTCCAGGGATCCTACGAGCAGTACTTC. V usage is TRBV28 and J usage is TRBJ2-7; D perhaps matches TRBD1 (5 bases). Trimming took 3 bases from V and 1 from J, leaving 7 bases between them. Germline lookup yields CDR1 MDHEN and CDR2 SYDVKM. CDR3 length: 13 residues.

At least ten counts were recorded for this clonotype. This chain uses TRBV7-2 with TRBJ1-1; D unclear. Germline CDR1 and CDR2: SGHTA and FQGNSA. Trimming left V 5 bases short and J 5 bases short, with 12 bases between. The length of the CDR3 is 13 residues. CDR3 loop: CASSAQAETEAFF. The CDR3 DNA reads TGTGCCAGCAGCGCCCAAGCTGAGACTGAAGCTTTCTTT. The variable domain in full, completed from reference TRBV7-2 and TRBJ1-1, reads GAGVSQSPSNKVTEKGKDVELRCDPISGHTALYWYRQSLGQGLEFLIYFQGNSAPDKSGLPSDRFSAERTGGSVSTLTIQRTQQEDSAVYLCASSAQAETEAFFGQGTRLTVV.

This rearrangement joins TRBV7-2 to TRBJ2-7; D is possibly TRBD2 (6 bases). CDR1 is SGHTA, CDR2 FQGNSA, per germline. V lost 2 bases, J lost 4 bases, and 12 bases lay in between. The CDR3 covers 14 residues. The CDR3: CASSLRPGGYEQYF. The DNA for the CDR3 is TGTGCCAGCAGCTTACGTCCCGGGGGATACGAGCAGTACTTC.

This clonotype showed up just a few times. The J gene is TRBJ2-5, the V gene TRBV6-5; TRBD1 matches 8 bases. Per germline, CDR1 MNHEY and CDR2 SVGAGI. V trimming: 2 bases; J trimming: 2 bases; junction bases outside the gene matches: 10. CDR3 length: 17 residues. CDR3 region: CASSYLGTRTGQETQYF. CDR3 sequence (DNA): TGTGCCAGCAGTTACCTGGGGACTCGGACAGGGCAAGAGACCCAGTACTTC.

Concerning this clonotype itself: One base away lies a much larger clone, so this may be a sequencing read error. The chain is built from TRBV9 and TRBJ2-3, with 9 nucleotides matching TRBD2. The V gene's germline CDR1 is SGDLS and CDR2 YYNGEE. This CDR3 comprises 16 residues. CDR3 protein: CDSSVLAGSGTDTQYF. DNA for the CDR3: TGTGACAGCAGCGTGCTAGCGGGAAGTGGCACAGATACGCAGTATTTT.

This chain uses TRBV29-1 with TRBJ2-1, with 14 bases identical to TRBD2. The CDR3 totals 16 residues. CDR1 SQVTM and CDR2 ANQGSEA come from the germline V gene. V lost 7 bases and J lost 10; bases outside the gene matches: 15. The CDR3 DNA reads TGCAGCGCCCTAGGTCCGGGACTAGCGGGAGTAGGGGAGCAGTTCTTC. Translated: CSALGPGLAGVGEQFF.

This clonotype showed up just a few times. This sequence joins TRBV9 and TRBJ2-1; TRBD2 matches at 11 bases. Germline V gene sequence: CDR1 SGDLS, CDR2 YYNGEE. V trimming: 4 bases; J trimming: 5 bases; junction bases outside the gene matches: 11. There are 17 residues in the CDR3. CDR3 loop: CASSPAPTSGNHNEQFF. The CDR3 coding sequence is TGTGCCAGCAGCCCGGCCCCGACTAGCGGGAACCACAATGAGCAGTTCTTC.

This clonotype has a handful of counts. The rearrangement links TRBV5-4 to TRBJ1-2, with a weak D call TRBD1 (6 bases). This CDR3 has 16 residues. Germline V gives CDR1 SGHNT, CDR2 YYREEE (reference sequence). V lost 3 bases to trimming and J lost 8 bases, with 23 bases between them. The DNA of the CDR3 is TGTGCCAGCAGCTCCAAAAGGGGGGGGCCTGCTCGCGGCTACACCTTC. Amino acid sequence: CASSSKRGGPARGYTF.

This clonotype was detected ten times or more. The CDR3 DNA reads TGCAGTGCTAGAGTTGTACAGGGGGCAGAGACCCAGTACTTC. Amino acid sequence: CSARVVQGAETQYF. The rearrangement links TRBV20-1 to TRBJ2-5; 9 bases are shared with TRBD1. J gave up 4 bases and V 1 base, and 4 bases lay outside the gene matches. The CDR3 has 14 amino acids. Germline CDR1 DFQATT, CDR2 SNEGSKA (reference sequence).

This chain connects TRBV7-2 to TRBJ2-7; 8 bases match TRBD2. Germline CDR1 SGHTA, CDR2 FQGNSA. The CDR3 totals 15 residues. Trimming removed 2 bases from V and 6 bases from J; junction bases left unmatched: 9. As DNA, the CDR3 is TGTGCCAGCAGCTTAATGACCAGCGGGAGTATCGAGCAGTACTTC. Its protein product is CASSLMTSGSIEQYF.

V and J are TRBV12-3 or TRBV12-4 and TRBJ2-2, with 10 bases fitting TRBD2. V shed 5 bases and J 5 bases; nucleotides not matched to a gene: 5. The CDR3 is 15 amino acids. This chain's CDR3 is CASSPSGSRTGELFF. The DNA of the CDR3 is TGTGCCAGCAGTCCTAGCGGGAGTCGTACCGGGGAGCTGTTTTTT.

This rearrangement joins TRBV30 to TRBJ2-1; D remains unclear. V was cut by 0 bases and J by 8 bases, with 8 bases left in between. In germline, CDR1 is GTSNPN, CDR2 SVGIG (reference sequence). The CDR3 is 12 amino acids. Written as DNA, the CDR3 is TGTGCCTGGAGTGTGAGTGGGGATGAGCAGTTCTTC. The encoded protein is CAWSVSGDEQFF.

This sequence joins TRBV24-1 and TRBJ2-1; 13 bases line up with TRBD2. J was trimmed by 9 bases and V by 3 bases; bases with no gene match: 7. Germline-derived CDR1 and CDR2 are KGHDR and SFDVKD. The CDR3 is made up of 16 amino acids. CDR3 DNA: TGTGCCACCAGTGATACACTAGCGGGAGGGAAGGGTGAGCAGTTCTTC. Amino acid sequence: CATSDTLAGGKGEQFF.

The rearrangement links TRBV7-9 to TRBJ2-7; tentative D call: TRBD2 (5 bases). Germline-derived CDR1 and CDR2 are SEHNR and FQNEAQ (reference sequence). CDR3 length: 14 amino acids. The V end lost 7 bases, the J end lost 6 bases, and 19 bases lay between the germline ends. As DNA, the CDR3 is TGTGCCAGCACCCAGGCGGCGGGCCAGCGCGAGCAGTACTTC. Translated: CASTQAAGQREQYF.

This clonotype occurred many times. The chain carries TRBV7-2 and TRBJ2-7; D gene unclear. The CDR3 contains 12 residues. The V gene lost 6 bases and the J gene lost 1 base, with 7 bases spanning the gap. From germline, CDR1 is SGHTA and CDR2 FQGNSA. The DNA for the CDR3 is TGTGCCAGCAGTCCCCTGTCCTACGAGCAGTACTTC. Its translation is CASSPLSYEQYF.

The gene calls are TRBV20-1 and TRBJ2-7, with TRBD1 identical over 7 bases. The junction had 9 bases not matched to a gene; V was cut back by 2 bases and J by 2 bases. Germline V gene sequence: CDR1 DFQATT, CDR2 SNEGSKA (reference sequence). The CDR3 is made up of 15 amino acids. The CDR3 spells CSARPTTGLTYEQYF. The CDR3 DNA reads as TGCAGTGCTAGACCGACGACAGGGTTGACCTACGAGCAGTACTTC.

This clonotype was observed many times. The rearrangement uses TRBV29-1 and TRBJ1-1; D is unclear. From germline, CDR1 is SQVTM and CDR2 ANQGSEA. V lost 5 bases to trimming and J lost 0 bases, with 13 bases between them. This CDR3 contains 14 residues. The CDR3 region is CSVWSGIVNTEAFF. Written as DNA, the CDR3 is TGCAGCGTTTGGTCCGGGATTGTGAACACTGAAGCTTTCTTT.